A selection of T cell receptor beta chains follows, all from one sample in a study of tumor-infiltrating lymphocytes in primary liver carcinoma. TCRdb reanalysed the multiplex PCR reads using MiXCR and keeps one entry per CDR3 protein. Of fewer than 400,000 distinct CDR3 sequences listed, 65% are singletons. The sequencing sample was made of peripheral blood. These TCRs come from a man in his forties or fifties with primary liver carcinoma and hepatitis B virus infection. Both conserved end residues are part of each CDR3. The D gene is left open where the match is weak. Size is stated for part of the rows, as once, few or many counts, or as a class when the clone is expanded.

. . TRBJ2-1 TRBV12-5 13 TGTGCTAGTGGCCCGGACAGTTACAATAAGCAGTTCTTC CASGPDSYNKQFF
many . TRBJ2-6 TRBV6-1 16 TGTGCCAGCAGTGATTTGGCTGTCTCTGGGGCCAACGTCCTGACTTTC CASSDLAVSGANVLTF
. . TRBJ2-2 TRBV6-2/TRBV6-3 14 TGTGCCTGCAGTCTTTCTAGGGATCCCGGGGAGCTGTTTTTT CACSLSRDPGELFF
once TRBD2 TRBJ2-7 TRBV5-1 15 TGCGCCAGCAGCACGGGACTAGCGGGAGGTAGCGAGCAGTACTTC CASSTGLAGGSEQYF
. . TRBJ2-2 TRBV11-2 15 TGTGCCAGCAGCTTAAGACTTGCCTACACCGGGGAGATGTTTTTT CASSLRLAYTGEMFF
once . TRBJ2-5 TRBV6-6 14 TGTGCCAGCACCCTACGGAGGGGGCAAGATACCCAGTACTTC CASTLRRGQDTQYF
once TRBD1 TRBJ1-6 TRBV9 14 TGTGCCAGCAGCGGGGGCAGGGGGGTTTCACCCCTCCACTTT CASSGGRGVSPLHF
. . TRBJ1-4 TRBV28 15 TGTGCCAGCAGTTTAATTGGACTGGGCGGGGAAAAACTGTTTTTT CASSLIGLGGEKLFF
many . TRBJ1-4 TRBV29-1 12 TGCAGCGTTGAAGCCGGACGGGAAAAACTGTTTTTT CSVEAGREKLFF
. . TRBJ1-1 TRBV11-2 17 TGTGCCAGCAGCCCATCCCCCAACTTGAAGGTCGGGGCTGAAGTTTTCTTT CASSPSPNLKVGAEVFF
few . TRBJ2-3 TRBV11-2 16 TGTGTCGGCAGCTCCCAACTTAGCGGCTACACAGATACGCAGTATTTT CVGSSQLSGYTDTQYF
. . TRBJ2-1 TRBV11-3 16 TGTGCCAGTAGCTTAACGGTCCGAGGGGGGTACAATGAGCAGTTCTTC CASSLTVRGGYNEQFF
. . TRBJ1-1 TRBV29-1 15 TGCAGCGTTGCACCAGGTTGGGGGATGAACGCTGAAGCTTTCTTT CSVAPGWGMNAEAFF
few TRBD2 TRBJ2-3 TRBV24-1 15 TGTGCCACCAGTGGGGGTAGCGGGTACACAGATACGCAGTATTTT CATSGGSGYTDTQYF
. TRBD1 TRBJ2-5 TRBV29-1 14 TGCAGCATTGCTTCCGGGACAGAGGAAGAGACCCAGTACTTC CSIASGTEEETQYF
few TRBD1 TRBJ1-2 TRBV30 13 TGTGCCTGGAGTCCCGGGACAGGGGACGGCTACACCTTC CAWSPGTGDGYTF
. . TRBJ2-7 TRBV28 13 TGTGCCACGGGGGAGCTAGGGGCCTACGAGCAGTACTTC CATGELGAYEQYF
. TRBD1 TRBJ1-3 TRBV5-4 16 TGTGCCAGCAGCTTGGGGACAGGCAGCTCTGGAAACGCCATATATTTT CASSLGTGSSGNAIYF
once TRBD1 TRBJ2-3 TRBV28 16 TGTGCCAGCAGTTTATCCGGGACAGGGGCCCTAGATACGCAGTATTTT CASSLSGTGALDTQYF
. TRBD2 TRBJ2-1 TRBV5-4 14 TGTACCAGCAGCTCCCGGACTAGCGGAAATGAGCAGTTCTTC CTSSSRTSGNEQFF
. . TRBJ2-1 TRBV29-1 12 TGCAGCGTTGAGGACAAGTGGAATGAGCAGTTCTTC CSVEDKWNEQFF
. TRBD2 TRBJ2-3 TRBV12-3/TRBV12-4 17 TGTGCCAGCAGTCTGCGCGTCAGCGGGACCAGCACAGATACGCAGTATTTT CASSLRVSGTSTDTQYF
many . TRBJ2-1 TRBV6-2/TRBV6-3 12 TGTGCCAGCAGCCACAGGTACAATGAGCAGTTCTTC CASSHRYNEQFF
. TRBD2 TRBJ2-3 TRBV10-2 17 TGCGCCAGCAGTGATATGGCGATAGCGGGGGACACAGATACGCAGTATTTT CASSDMAIAGDTDTQYF
. . TRBJ2-1 TRBV6-4 14 TGTGCCAGCAGTCTCAAGGGGTACTTCAACGAGCAGTTCTTC CASSLKGYFNEQFF
many . TRBJ2-7 TRBV5-1 14 TGCGCCAGCAGCCAGGGACTGGTCTCCTACGAGCAGTACTTC CASSQGLVSYEQYF
. TRBD1 TRBJ2-2 TRBV6-4 14 TGTGTCAGCAGTGACGGACAGGGGGCCGGGGAGCTGTTTTTT CVSSDGQGAGELFF
. TRBD1 TRBJ1-5 TRBV6-1 17 TGTGCCAGCAGTGAGGAATACAGGGGGCTGGGCAATCAGCCCCAGCATTTT CASSEEYRGLGNQPQHF
. . TRBJ2-3 TRBV6-4 12 TGTGCCAGCAGTACCGACGGTTATACGCAGTATTTT CASSTDGYTQYF
. TRBD2 TRBJ2-7 TRBV10-3 13 TGTGACATCGCAAGTTTGGGGGAGGGCGGGCAGTACTTC CDIASLGEGGQYF
. TRBD2 TRBJ2-7 TRBV4-2 16 TGTGCCAGCAGCCAGGATAGAGCTAGCGGGTACTACGAGCAGCACTTC CASSQDRASGYYEQHF
. . TRBJ2-1 TRBV21-1 16 TGTGCCAGCAACAAAGCTAGGACGGGAGGTCACAATGAGCAGTTCTTC CASNKARTGGHNEQFF
. . TRBJ2-1 TRBV11-2 15 TGTGCCAGCAGCTTAGTACTAGCAACCTACAATGAGCAGTTCTTC CASSLVLATYNEQFF
. . TRBJ2-7 TRBV28 15 TGTGCCAGCAGCATAAGGGGGACTCGGTCCTACGAGCAGTACTTC CASSIRGTRSYEQYF
. . TRBJ2-7 TRBV20-1 13 TGCAGTGCTAGAATCGATAAACCCTACGAGCAGTACTTC CSARIDKPYEQYF
few . TRBJ1-2 TRBV6-2/TRBV6-3 12 TGTGCCAGCATTTCCCCTAACTATGGCTACACCTTC CASISPNYGYTF
. . TRBJ2-1 TRBV6-5 13 TGCGCCATCAGTTACTCTGAGGGCGATGAGCAGTTCTTC CAISYSEGDEQFF
. . TRBJ2-3 TRBV2 12 TGTGCCAGCAGTGATATGGCGGCTACGCAGTATTTT CASSDMAATQYF
. TRBD1 TRBJ1-2 TRBV25-1 13 TGTGCCAGCAGTGGGGACAGGCTCTGTGGCTACACCTTC CASSGDRLCGYTF
few . TRBJ1-4 TRBV7-9 14 TGTGCCAGCAGCTTAGTCGGGGGTGGTGAAAAACTGTTTTTT CASSLVGGGEKLFF
many . TRBJ1-1 TRBV10-3 14 TGTGCCATCAGTGAGCGCGCGGGGAACACTGAAGCTTTCTTT CAISERAGNTEAFF
many . TRBJ1-1 TRBV7-8 16 TGTGCCAGCAGCCCCATTCGGGGGAACCGGGACACTGAAGCTTTCTTT CASSPIRGNRDTEAFF